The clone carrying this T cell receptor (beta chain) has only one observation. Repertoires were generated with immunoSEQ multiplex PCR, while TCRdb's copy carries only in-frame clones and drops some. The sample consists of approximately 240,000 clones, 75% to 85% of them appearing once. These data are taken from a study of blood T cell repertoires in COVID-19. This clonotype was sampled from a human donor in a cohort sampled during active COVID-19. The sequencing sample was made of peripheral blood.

In DNA form, the CDR3 reads TGTGCCATCATGGAGGGGGCATACACCGGGGAGCTGTTTTTT. It translates to CAIMEGAYTGELFF. The chain recombines TRBV10-3 with TRBJ2-2; TRBD1 is a possible D gene (7 bases). This CDR3 has 14 residues. V was trimmed by 7 bases and J by 3 bases, leaving 12 bases between them. Looked up from germline, CDR1 is ENHRY and CDR2 is SYGVKD.